These 21 T cell receptor beta chains came from one sample sequenced in a study of control samples from healthy donors and cancer patients. TCRdb's copy holds only in-frame clones and misses some; the assay was immunoSEQ multiplex PCR. The data hold 150,000 to 200,000 clones, with 94% observed a single time. Sequenced: blood. These receptors originate from a woman aged 18-35 years in good health.

CDR3 loop: CASSEEEGREGSYEQYF. As DNA, the CDR3 is TGTGCCAGCAGTGAAGAAGAGGGGCGGGAGGGTTCCTACGAGCAGTACTTC. The gene calls are TRBV6-1 and TRBJ2-7, with 9 bases identical to TRBD2. Germline V gives CDR1 MNHNS, CDR2 SASEGT. Unmatched junction bases numbered 8, after V lost 1 base and J lost 1 base. This CDR3 comprises 17 residues.

CDR3 sequence reads: CASTPGEGSYGYTF. The CDR3 region has the DNA TGTGCCAGCACCCCAGGGGAGGGCTCCTATGGCTACACCTTC. J is TRBJ1-2 and V is TRBV6-5, with a weak D call TRBD1 (6 bases). V lost 7 bases and J lost 4, with 16 bases in between. The germline gives CDR1 MNHEY, CDR2 SVGAGI. The CDR3 has 14 amino acids.

This chain links TRBV6-2 or TRBV6-3 with TRBJ2-3; 8 nucleotides match TRBD2. V shed 5 bases, J shed 6 bases, and the junction held 4 bases outside the gene matches. The CDR3 is 13 residues long. Germline loops: CDR1 MNHEY, CDR2 SVGEGT. DNA of the CDR3: TGTGCCAGCAGTCCGGGGGGGGTTGATACGCAGTATTTT. Translating gives CASSPGGVDTQYF.

The rearrangement links TRBV2 to TRBJ1-1, with a tentative D call TRBD1 (5 bases). The germline V gene encodes CDR1 SNHLY and CDR2 FYNNEI. The CDR3 loop spans 13 amino acids. Trimming stripped 7 bases from V and 4 bases from J, with 13 bases between. The CDR3 region is CASIRGRGTEAFF. The CDR3, as DNA: TGTGCCAGCATCCGGGGGAGGGGCACTGAAGCTTTCTTT.

V and J are TRBV6-5 and TRBJ2-3; 9 bases are shared with TRBD2. Germline V gene sequence: CDR1 MNHEY, CDR2 SVGAGI. J gave up 5 bases and V 2 bases, and 5 bases lay outside the gene matches. The CDR3 has 15 residues. The CDR3 protein is CASSYGRGGGDTQYF. In nucleotides, the CDR3 is TGTGCCAGCAGTTACGGGCGGGGGGGCGGAGATACGCAGTATTTT.

The chain combines TRBV2 with TRBJ1-5; D is undetermined. The V end was cut by 5 bases, the J end by 7 bases, with 12 bases between. CDR1 is SNHLY, CDR2 FYNNEI, per germline. This CDR3 contains 13 residues. The CDR3 spells CASSIEGEQPQHF. As DNA, the CDR3 is TGTGCCAGCAGTATCGAGGGTGAACAGCCCCAGCATTTT.

V and J are TRBV28 and TRBJ2-1, with 11 bases identical to TRBD2. The CDR3 runs 18 residues. V trimming: 1 base; J trimming: 4 bases; junction bases outside the gene matches: 9. Germline lookup yields CDR1 MDHEN and CDR2 SYDVKM. The CDR3 protein is CASSLLLGLAVRYNEQFF. The CDR3 nucleotides are TGTGCCAGCAGTTTATTATTGGGACTAGCGGTTAGGTACAATGAGCAGTTCTTC.

This rearrangement joins TRBV6-5 to TRBJ2-7, with D possibly being TRBD2 (5 bases). V lost 7 bases and J 0 bases, leaving 16 bases between the germline ends. The CDR3 extends over 15 amino acids. The germline CDR1 and CDR2 sequences are MNHEY and SVGAGI. DNA for the CDR3: TGTGCCAGCAAGTTCGAGGGCCAGAGCTCCTACGAGCAGTACTTC. Translated, it gives CASKFEGQSSYEQYF.

This chain links TRBV2 with TRBJ1-1; D uncertain. Germline values: CDR1 SNHLY, CDR2 FYNNEI. This CDR3 region has 10 residues. With 8 bases removed from V and 3 bases from J, the gap between germline ends came to 4 bases. CDR3 loop: CASRYTEAFF. CDR3 nucleotide sequence: TGTGCCAGCCGCTACACTGAAGCTTTCTTT.

The chain couples TRBV6-6 to TRBJ1-1, with TRBD1 identical over 7 bases. Germline-derived CDR1 and CDR2 are MNHNY and SVGAGI (reference sequence). Trimming took 2 bases from V and 1 from J; bases not matched to a gene: 4. This CDR3 has 15 amino acids. This CDR3 reads CASSYTRGKNTEAFF. Here the CDR3 DNA reads TGTGCCAGCAGTTACACCAGGGGGAAGAACACTGAAGCTTTCTTT.

The genes are TRBV5-6 and TRBJ1-4, with unresolved D. CDR3 length equals 13 residues. In germline, CDR1 is SGHDT, CDR2 YYEEEE. V was pared by 3 bases and J by 7 bases, with 10 bases between. The chain's CDR3 is CASSSDRAEKLFF. For the CDR3, the DNA is TGTGCCAGCAGCTCAGACCGGGCTGAAAAACTGTTTTTT. The whole variable domain, remainder taken from reference TRBV5-6 and TRBJ1-4, is DAGVTQSPTHLIKTRGQQVTLRCSPKSGHDTVSWYQQALGQGPQFIFQYYEEEERQRGNFPDRFSGHQFPNYSSELNVNALLLGDSALYLCASSSDRAEKLFFGSGTQLSVL.

This rearrangement joins TRBV7-9 to TRBJ2-1, with 10 bases matching TRBD1. Germline trimming cut 4 bases from V and 9 bases from J; bases unmatched to any gene: 12. CDR3 size: 16 residues. The germline gives CDR1 SEHNR, CDR2 FQNEAQ (reference sequence). CDR3 protein: CASSSRAGQGKSEQFF. The CDR3 nucleotides read TGTGCCAGCAGCTCCCGAGCGGGACAGGGGAAGAGTGAGCAGTTCTTC. Combining the CDR3 with reference TRBV7-9 and TRBJ2-1 gives the whole variable domain DTGVSQNPRHKITKRGQNVTFRCDPISEHNRLYWYRQTLGQGPEFLTYFQNEAQLEKSRLLSDRFSAERPKGSFSTLEIQRTEQGDSAMYLCASSSRAGQGKSEQFFGPGTRLTVL.

This chain connects TRBV7-6 to TRBJ2-7; 7 positions agree with TRBD1. The CDR3 has 16 amino acids. Trimming took 5 bases from V and 3 from J; bases not matched to a gene: 13. In germline, CDR1 is SGHVS, CDR2 FNYEAQ. The DNA of the CDR3 is TGTGCCAGCAGCCCTAGACAGGGCATCAGTGGCTACGAGCAGTACTTC. It encodes CASSPRQGISGYEQYF.

The rearrangement joins TRBV2 to TRBJ1-4, with D possibly matching TRBD1 (5 bases). Trimming took 8 bases from V and 5 from J, leaving 15 bases between them. This CDR3 spans 14 amino acids. Looked up from germline, CDR1 is SNHLY and CDR2 is FYNNEI. The CDR3 bases are TGTGCCAGCCTGGGGGGGGTTTTGAATGAAAAACTGTTTTTT. This encodes CASLGGVLNEKLFF.

V usage is TRBV24-1 and J usage is TRBJ2-3; no reliable D call. CDR1 and CDR2 (germline): KGHDR, SFDVKD. V was trimmed by 7 bases and J by 3 bases, leaving 19 bases between them. There are 16 residues in the CDR3. The CDR3 nucleotides read TGTGCCACCAGCGACAATACACTCTTGGGGACAGATACGCAGTATTTT. Translation: CATSDNTLLGTDTQYF.

The J gene is TRBJ1-2, the V gene TRBV11-3, with no clear D. CDR1 SGHNT and CDR2 YENEEA come from the germline V gene. The CDR3 covers 14 residues. Trimming took 1 base from V and 7 from J, leaving 13 bases between them. The CDR3 nucleotides are TGTGCCAGCAGCTTAGCTCCTCATTCGGGTGGCTACACCTTC. Translation gives CASSLAPHSGGYTF.

This clone came up once. J is TRBJ2-3 and V is TRBV9; no reliable D call. Germline loops: CDR1 SGDLS, CDR2 YYNGEE. The ends were cut back, 0 bases at V and 3 bases at J, with 2 bases in the middle. The CDR3 sequence is 12 residues long. CDR3 protein: CASSVVTDTQYF. The CDR3 nucleotides read TGTGCCAGCAGCGTAGTGACAGATACGCAGTATTTT.

This clone was seen a few times. The chain combines TRBV25-1 with TRBJ1-2; 7 bases are a match to TRBD1. The CDR3 runs to 12 residues. The germline V gene encodes CDR1 MGHDK and CDR2 SYGVNS. V dropped 5 bases and J dropped 11; count of bases not matched to a gene: 8. The CDR3 nucleotides are TGTGCCAGCAGTAGGGACAGCGGGTGGTACACCTTC. This codes for CASSRDSGWYTF.

V gene TRBV3-1 (or the pseudogene TRBV3-2) combines with J gene TRBJ1-2; D not certain. CDR1 LGHDT and CDR2 YNNKEL come from the germline V gene (reference sequence). The CDR3 spans 16 residues. The V gene lost 4 bases and the J gene lost 5 bases, with 20 bases spanning the gap. CDR3 sequence reads: CASSPTWGTEGYGYTF. The DNA of the CDR3 is TGTGCCAGCAGCCCCACTTGGGGAACAGAAGGATATGGCTACACCTTC.

This clone has only one observation. V and J are TRBV2 and TRBJ1-6; D is possibly TRBD1 (5 bases). Germline V lookup: CDR1 SNHLY, CDR2 FYNNEI. The ends were cut back, 8 bases at V and 9 bases at J, with 17 bases in the middle. The CDR3 runs 14 residues. DNA of the CDR3: TGTGCCAGCTGTCCCGGGACCGAGGGTTCACCCCTCCACTTT. It specifies CASCPGTEGSPLHF.

The genes are TRBV27 and TRBJ2-2, with 8 bases identical to TRBD2. Trimming cost V 4 bases and J 3 bases; bases outside gene matches: 4. The CDR3 sequence is 15 residues long. Germline CDR1 is MNHEY and CDR2 is SMNVEV (reference sequence). CDR3 coding DNA: TGTGCCAGCAGTTACGCGGGAGGCTACACCGGGGAGCTGTTTTTT. Residues: CASSYAGGYTGELFF.